The 28 T cell receptor beta chains reported below all come from one sample, sequenced in a study of shared clonotypes between healthy human individuals. This table comes from immunoSEQ multiplex PCR, and its TCRdb copy is limited to in-frame clones, with some not included. The table shows roughly 640,000 clones, with 74% occurring only once. The sample comprised memory CD4+ T cells sorted from blood. Stated subset: CD45RA-negative fraction. All receptors derive from a woman aged 25 to 39 in good health.

The genes are TRBV5-6 and TRBJ1-2; a weak D match, TRBD1 (6 bases). CDR1 is SGHDT and CDR2 is YYEEEE in the germline V gene. This CDR3 is 15 amino acids long. V gave up 0 bases and J gave up 6 bases, with 15 bases separating them. The CDR3 spells CASSLVPGGENGYTF. Here the CDR3 DNA reads TGTGCCAGCAGCTTGGTTCCGGGGGGCGAGAATGGCTACACCTTC.

The chain combines TRBV19 with TRBJ2-2; 8 nucleotides match TRBD2. Trimming took 4 bases from V and 7 from J; bases not matched to a gene: 2. The CDR3 contains 13 residues. Germline V CDR1 and CDR2: LNHDA, SQIVND (reference sequence). The CDR3 region is CASSKSGSGELFF. CDR3 DNA sequence: TGTGCCAGTAGTAAGAGCGGGAGCGGGGAGCTGTTTTTT.

This clone was counted between two and nine times. The chain recombines TRBV5-4 with TRBJ1-2; a weak D match, TRBD1 (5 bases). The CDR3 length is 13 residues. V shed 0 bases and J shed 6 bases, with 9 bases lying between them. Germline V gives CDR1 SGHNT, CDR2 YYREEE (reference sequence). The CDR3 sequence: CASSLDGTNGYTF. In DNA, the CDR3 is TGTGCCAGCAGCTTGGACGGGACCAATGGCTACACCTTC.

The rearrangement uses TRBV11-2 and TRBJ1-3, with 8 bases matching TRBD1. The junction had 5 bases not matched to a gene; V was cut back by 6 bases and J by 4 bases. The germline V gene has CDR1 SGHAT and CDR2 FQNNGV. CDR3 size: 14 residues. The CDR3 DNA reads TGTGCCAGCAGAAACTCAGGGGGCGGAAACACCATATATTTT. Amino acids: CASRNSGGGNTIYF. Full variable domain (remainder filled in from reference TRBV11-2 and TRBJ1-3): EAGVAQSPRYKIIEKRQSVAFWCNPISGHATLYWYQQILGQGPKLLIQFQNNGVVDDSQLPKDRFSAERLKGVDSTLKIQPAKLEDSAVYLCASRNSGGGNTIYFGEGSWLTVV.

Written as DNA, the CDR3 is TGTGCCAGCAGCTCGACACCCCGGGACAGGGTGAACGAGCAGTACTTC. Protein: CASSSTPRDRVNEQYF. The V and J genes are TRBV11-2 and TRBJ2-5; 9 nucleotides match TRBD1. TRBJ2-7 matches the DNA end more closely, so the J call is doubtful. Germline V gene sequence: CDR1 SGHAT, CDR2 FQNNGV. The CDR3 contains 16 residues.

This clone was detected many times. This may be a read error, as it is one base from a much larger clone. The rearrangement links TRBV7-8 to TRBJ2-1, with 16 bases matching TRBD2. The CDR3 covers 18 residues. The germline V gene encodes CDR1 SGHVS and CDR2 FQNEAQ. J was trimmed by 7 bases and V by 2 bases; bases with no gene match: 8. This chain's CDR3 is CASSLKGTSGGGRNEQFF. As DNA, the CDR3 is TGTGCCAGCAGCTTAAAGGGGACTAGCGGGGGGGGTAGGAATGAGCAGTTCTTC.

This clone was seen once. This rearrangement joins TRBV27 to TRBJ1-1, with D uncertain. The length of the CDR3 is 13 residues. CDR1 and CDR2 (germline): MNHEY, SMNVEV (reference sequence). V lost 4 bases, J lost 8 bases, and 14 bases lay in between. The DNA of the CDR3 is TGTGCCAGCAGTTCCCCCCTGGCAGACGAAGCTTTCTTT. It yields the protein CASSSPLADEAFF.

This chain connects TRBV7-8 to TRBJ2-7; D may be TRBD2 (5 bases). CDR1 and CDR2 (germline): SGHVS, FQNEAQ. Between the trimmed V and J ends, which lost 5 bases and 1 base, there was a span of 15 bases. The CDR3 is 15 residues long. This CDR3 reads CASSTSRSKSYEQYF. The CDR3 DNA sequence: TGTGCCAGCAGCACTAGTCGTTCTAAATCCTACGAGCAGTACTTC. Full variable domain (outside the CDR3, taken from reference TRBV7-8 and TRBJ2-7): GAGVSQSPRYKVAKRGQDVALRCDPISGHVSLFWYQQALGQGPEFLTYFQNEAQLDKSGLPSDRFFAERPEGSVSTLKIQRTQQEDSAVYLCASSTSRSKSYEQYFGPGTRLTVT.

The chain has TRBV28 and TRBJ1-5, with TRBD1 matching over 8 bases. Germline V gene sequence: CDR1 MDHEN, CDR2 SYDVKM. V lost 5 bases to trimming and J lost 6 bases; unmatched junction nucleotides: 6. The CDR3 spans 14 residues. CDR3: CASSTQGAGQPQHF. Here the CDR3 DNA reads TGTGCCAGCAGTACCCAGGGGGCAGGTCAGCCCCAGCATTTT.

The count of this clone is one. V usage is TRBV6-6 and J usage is TRBJ2-1; the D is unclear. This CDR3 contains 13 residues. Germline CDR1 MNHNY, CDR2 SVGAGI (reference sequence). V was clipped by 8 bases and J by 3 bases, with 11 bases between them. CDR3 protein: CASGTLVYNEQFF. The DNA of the CDR3 is TGTGCCAGCGGCACACTGGTCTACAATGAGCAGTTCTTC.

This clone showed up many times. The V call is TRBV5-6, the J call TRBJ2-7; TRBD2 might be the D (5 bases). CDR1 is SGHDT and CDR2 is YYEEEE in the germline V gene. V dropped 2 bases and J dropped 1 base, with 13 bases sitting between them. CDR3 length: 15 residues. Here the CDR3 DNA reads TGTGCCAGCAGCTTTACCTGGACTGGATCCTACGAGCAGTACTTC. Translating gives CASSFTWTGSYEQYF.

This clone was detected a few times. The chain employs TRBV13 and TRBJ2-7; weak D call: TRBD2 (6 bases). The V end was cut by 3 bases, the J end by 0 bases, with 15 bases between. CDR3 size: 16 residues. Germline CDR1 is PRHDT and CDR2 is FYEKMQ (reference sequence). Here the CDR3 DNA reads TGTGCCAGCAGCTTGAAAAGACTAGGGAGCTCCTACGAGCAGTACTTC. Translation: CASSLKRLGSSYEQYF.

The table lists this clone with a count of one. The CDR3 DNA sequence: TGTGCCAGTAGAAGCCGGACAGGCACCTACACCGGGGAGCTGTTTTTT. It specifies CASRSRTGTYTGELFF. The chain uses TRBV19 and TRBJ2-2; 7 positions agree with TRBD1. Trimming removed 6 bases from V and 3 bases from J; junction bases left unmatched: 10. The CDR3 sequence is 16 residues long. The germline gives CDR1 LNHDA, CDR2 SQIVND (reference sequence).

The CDR3 nucleotides read TGTGCCAGCAGCTTAGGAGGAACACAAGAGACCCAGTACTTC. Translation: CASSLGGTQETQYF. This chain connects TRBV11-3 to TRBJ2-5; D is uncertain. V lost 1 base and J 2 bases, leaving 8 bases between the germline ends. Germline V CDR1 and CDR2: SGHNT, YENEEA. This CDR3 contains 14 residues.

The chain is built from TRBV6-5 and TRBJ2-2; 13 positions match TRBD2. The CDR3 totals 14 residues. Losses at the gene ends were 7 bases for V and 6 bases for J; bases not matched to a gene: 2. The germline V gene encodes CDR1 MNHEY and CDR2 SVGAGI. The CDR3 nucleotides read TGTGCCAGCAAAACTAGCGGGAGGGCCGGGGAGCTGTTTTTT. This encodes CASKTSGRAGELFF.

The V call is TRBV29-1, the J call TRBJ1-1; D perhaps matches TRBD1 (6 bases). The V gene's germline CDR1 is SQVTM and CDR2 ANQGSEA. Trimming pared 4 bases from V and 5 bases from J, leaving 14 bases between. The CDR3 is made up of 13 amino acids. Written as DNA, the CDR3 is TGCAGCGTTGCGGCAGGCCAGGGGACTGAAGCTTTCTTT. Its protein product is CSVAAGQGTEAFF. The complete variable domain, with remaining parts taken from reference TRBV29-1 and TRBJ1-1, reads SAVISQKPSRDICQRGTSLTIQCQVDSQVTMMFWYRQQPGQSLTLIATANQGSEATYESGFVIDKFPISRPNLTFSTLTVSNMSPEDSSIYLCSVAAGQGTEAFFGQGTRLTVV.

This chain links TRBV5-4 with TRBJ2-1; D is possibly TRBD1 or TRBD2 (5 bases each). The germline V and J ends were trimmed by 4 bases and 10 bases, with 21 bases remaining between them. The germline CDR1 and CDR2 sequences are SGHNT and YYREEE (reference sequence). The CDR3 length is 15 residues. In nucleotides, the CDR3 is TGTGCCAGCAGCCAAGAACTAGGCAGGGAATCCGAGCAGTTCTTC. It encodes CASSQELGRESEQFF.

This chain connects TRBV4-1 to TRBJ1-4; tentative D call: TRBD1 (6 bases). The germline gives CDR1 MGHRA, CDR2 YSYEKL. Trimming removed 6 bases from V and 6 bases from J, with 17 bases in between. The CDR3 length is 15 residues. As DNA, the CDR3 is TGCGCCAGCAGGGCCACAGGGAGTGGTTATGAAAAACTGTTTTTT. Its translation: CASRATGSGYEKLFF.

The genes are TRBV6-1 and TRBJ1-5, with 7 bases matching TRBD1. Germline V lookup: CDR1 MNHNS, CDR2 SASEGT. CDR3 size: 13 residues. With 8 bases clipped from V and 4 bases from J, the junction kept 5 bases outside the gene matches. The CDR3 spells CASRPTGNQPQHF. The CDR3 nucleotides read TGTGCCAGCCGGCCGACAGGGAATCAGCCCCAGCATTTT.

The chain joins TRBV10-2 to TRBJ2-5, with a weak D call TRBD1 (5 bases). The CDR3 sequence is 13 residues long. Trimming removed 4 bases from V and 5 bases from J, with 11 bases in between. CDR1 is WSHSY and CDR2 is SAAADI in the germline V gene. The CDR3 region is CASSVPGWETQYF. The CDR3 bases are TGCGCCAGCAGTGTCCCAGGGTGGGAGACCCAGTACTTC.

J is TRBJ1-2 and V is TRBV19; 8 bases match TRBD1. Germline assignment: CDR1 LNHDA and CDR2 SQIVND (reference sequence). The J segment lost 4 bases and the V segment lost 7 bases, leaving 11 bases of the junction unmatched. The CDR3 extends over 15 amino acids. CDR3 in DNA: TGTGCCAGTACGGTGGGACAGGATCAACGCTATGGCTACACCTTC. Translating it yields CASTVGQDQRYGYTF.

This clone was seen only a few times. This chain's CDR3 is CATSGPTWGYTF. DNA of the CDR3: TGTGCCACCAGCGGGCCTACTTGGGGCTACACCTTC. The chain joins TRBV15 to TRBJ1-2; no firm D call. The germline V gene has CDR1 LNHNV and CDR2 YYDKDF (reference sequence). Deletions cut 5 bases from V and 8 bases from J, with 12 bases between. The CDR3 spans 12 residues. Full variable domain (missing parts from reference TRBV15 and TRBJ1-2): DAMVIQNPRYQVTQFGKPVTLSCSQTLNHNVMYWYQQKSSQAPKLLFHYYDKDFNNEADTPDNFQSRRPNTSFCFLDIRSPGLGDTAMYLCATSGPTWGYTFGSGTRLTVV.

The rearrangement uses TRBV6-5 and TRBJ1-2; possible D gene TRBD1, 6 bases. The CDR3 consists of 14 residues. The germline V and J ends were trimmed by 2 bases and 7 bases, with 14 bases remaining between them. Germline CDR1 reads MNHEY; CDR2 reads SVGAGI. The CDR3 region has the DNA TGTGCCAGCAGTTACGAAGATGGACAGAGTGGCTACACCTTC. Encoded protein: CASSYEDGQSGYTF.

DNA for the CDR3: TGTGCCAGCATGGGGGGCGCTTCGGGCAATCAGCCCCAGCATTTT. This gives the protein CASMGGASGNQPQHF. The genes are TRBV2 and TRBJ1-5; the D gene is possibly TRBD1 (6 bases). Trimming took off 7 bases at V and 2 bases at J, with 15 bases between the two ends. CDR3 length: 15 residues. Looked up from germline, CDR1 is SNHLY and CDR2 is FYNNEI. Complete variable domain (other parts from reference TRBV2 and TRBJ1-5): EPEVTQTPSHQVTQMGQEVILRCVPISNHLYFYWYRQILGQKVEFLVSFYNNEISEKSEIFDDQFSVERPDGSNFTLKIRSTKLEDSAMYFCASMGGASGNQPQHFGDGTRLSIL.

This chain links TRBV5-1 with TRBJ2-7; 7 bases fit TRBD2. There are 14 residues in the CDR3. Germline CDR1 is SGHRS and CDR2 is YFSETQ. Trimming took 1 base from V and 0 from J; bases not matched to a gene: 1. The CDR3 sequence is CASSLREVSYEQYF. CDR3 DNA: TGCGCCAGCAGCTTGCGGGAGGTCTCCTACGAGCAGTACTTC.

The genes are TRBV7-2 and TRBJ1-5; TRBD1 matches 8 bases. Per germline, CDR1 SGHTA and CDR2 FQGNSA. The CDR3 spans 16 residues. V lost 0 bases and J lost 9; bases outside the gene matches: 10. CDR3 nucleotide sequence: TGTGCCAGCAGCTTAGCGGCCGGGACAGGTTGGGGGCCCCAGCATTTT. It translates to CASSLAAGTGWGPQHF.

The chain links TRBV5-5 to TRBJ2-3; perhaps TRBD1 as D (6 bases). The CDR3 has 14 amino acids. Trimming shortened V by 2 bases and J by 0 bases, and 7 bases separated the two germline ends. Germline V CDR1 and CDR2: SGHKS, YYEKEE (reference sequence). The CDR3 reads CASSFGTSTDTQYF. Here the CDR3 DNA reads TGTGCCAGCAGCTTCGGGACAAGCACAGATACGCAGTATTTT.

This sequence joins TRBV11-2 and TRBJ1-2; D is unresolved. The CDR3 is made up of 12 amino acids. Trimming cost V 3 bases and J 5 bases, with 7 bases left between them. Germline V gene lookup returns CDR1 SGHAT and CDR2 FQNNGV. CDR3 sequence: CASSLGRYGYTF. In nucleotides, the CDR3 is TGTGCCAGCAGCTTGGGTCGGTATGGCTACACCTTC.